The entry that follows covers one T cell receptor (beta chain) sequence. Its antigen remains unidentified. The data were taken from a study of cytomegalovirus exposure and HLA in healthy donors. Study-level points and caveats: A later analysis by the authors found several of the most significant clusters apparently linked to common viral pathogens. V- and J-gene trimming in TCR beta was tied to a missense DCLRE1C variant by an analysis performed later. Later work showed greater clonal expansion in HLA-associated TCR beta chains than in equally common others.

The PCR used 60 Vbeta and 13 Jbeta primers. Repertoires were generated with immunoSEQ multiplex PCR, while TCRdb's copy carries only in-frame clones and drops some. The data show about 270,000 clones, approximately 70% seen once. Germline CDR1 is WSHSY and CDR2 is SAAADI. This CDR3 region has 13 residues. Between the trimmed V and J ends, which lost 2 bases and 4 bases, there was a span of 8 bases. This rearrangement joins TRBV10-2 to TRBJ2-5, with a tentative D call TRBD2 (6 bases). This TCR was sampled from a female donor in good health and CMV-seronegative. The specimen sequenced was PBMCs. The CDR3 is CASSEMGGETQYF. CDR3 bases: TGCGCCAGCAGTGAGATGGGGGGAGAGACCCAGTACTTC.